This entry concerns a single T cell receptor (beta chain). The antigen is not known. These data come from a study of T cells after yellow fever vaccination. Overall study context: SMART-Seq v4 Ultra Low Input prepared libraries from low-cell fractions.

Notes on the study in general: Relatively few clonotypes were ones that appeared in both CD4 and CD8 compartments. Clones that expanded after primary vaccination mostly reappeared after the booster (roughly 96% CD4, approximately 89% CD8).

The CDR3 consists of 17 residues. V was pared by 0 bases and J by 2 bases, with 9 bases of the junction left unmatched. The germline gives CDR1 SGDLS, CDR2 YYNGEE. 5'RACE template switching generated TCR cDNA, adding a universal primer site and UMIs. TCRdb redid the calling of the 5' RACE reads with MiXCR, one entry per CDR3 protein. The table has some 340,000 distinct CDR3 sequences, about 10% seen once; the top ten hold roughly 3%. The sequence was collected from a man younger than 35 who received the YFV17D yellow fever vaccine. Sequences were derived from CD4+ T cells sorted from PBMCs, sampled 45 days after the yellow fever booster vaccination. The chain has TRBV9 and TRBJ2-3, with 7 bases fitting TRBD2. The CDR3 reads CASSVEGAGVFTDTQYF. The CDR3 bases are TGTGCCAGCAGCGTAGAAGGGGCGGGGGTGTTCACAGATACGCAGTATTTT.